One T cell receptor beta chain is described in this entry. The target antigen is unknown. Germline V gene data show CDR1 as SGHNT and CDR2 as YENEEA. Unmatched junction bases numbered 6, after V lost 5 bases and J lost 7 bases. The CDR3 is 14 amino acids. TCRdb ran MiXCR on the PCR reads. The sample holds some 35,000 clones, about 27% seen once. The sample is drawn from a study of metastatic and nonmetastatic thyroid tumors. Study at large: Patients with malignant and benign thyroid disease provided blood and tumor or nodule tissue, whose repertoires were compared. Overall study results and limits: Across blood and tumor, TCR beta diversity in malignant thyroid tumors was reportedly significantly higher than in benign nodules.

None of the patients had undergone any treatment ahead of thyroid surgery. The source material was blood. The chain links TRBV11-3 to TRBJ2-2; TRBD2 agrees at 8 bases. This TCR derives from a male donor with papillary thyroid cancer or a benign thyroid nodule (not recorded which). Some clones in this sample may be carry-over from other donors' samples. The chain's CDR3 is CASSPGTSRGELFF. CDR3 nucleotides: TGTGCCAGCAGCCCCGGGACTAGTCGCGGGGAGCTGTTTTTT.